These 19 T cell receptor beta chains were sequenced from one sample in a study of shared clonotypes between healthy human individuals (dated by TCRdb to 2020 to 2021). CD8 naive samples were CD45RO-negative cells positively selected for CCR7, giving a CD45RA+CCR7+ population that excluded TemRA cells. The library was obtained by the immunoSEQ multiplex PCR assay. Held by TCRdb, this immuneACCESS table contains in-frame sequences only and omits some clones. Under half of the omission traces to an unresolved V gene where checked; the cause of the rest is unknown. Present in this sample are some 2,000,000 clones, approximately 95% of which were seen just once. The ten largest clonotypes hold 0.9% to 1.4% of the sample. Source material: naive CD8+ T cells sorted from blood. The cell subset or site label, read with the paper, signifies: CD45RA+CCR7+. These receptors all stem from a man aged 18 to 30 in good health.

The V gene is TRBV6-1, the J gene TRBJ2-5; TRBD1 matches at 7 bases. Trimming removed 3 bases from V and 5 bases from J; junction bases left unmatched: 12. The germline gives CDR1 MNHNS, CDR2 SASEGT. There are 16 residues in the CDR3. CDR3 nucleotide sequence: TGTGCCAGCAGTGACGGATCGACAGGGATCGGGGAGACCCAGTACTTC. Its protein is CASSDGSTGIGETQYF.

The gene calls are TRBV10-1 and TRBJ2-4; no firm D call. The CDR3 is 16 amino acids. The V end was cut by 0 bases, the J end by 3 bases, with 12 bases between. Germline values: CDR1 WNHNN, CDR2 SYGVQD (reference sequence). DNA for the CDR3: TGCGCCAGCAGTGAGTCGACACCCTTCGGCAAAAACATTCAGTACTTC. It is translated as CASSESTPFGKNIQYF.

V and J are TRBV7-9 and TRBJ1-1; tentative D call: TRBD1 (5 bases). Trimming cost V 5 bases and J 1 base, with 14 bases left between them. Germline V CDR1 and CDR2: SEHNR, FQNEAQ (reference sequence). This CDR3 has 15 residues. In nucleotides, the CDR3 is TGTGCCAGCAGCCGTACCGGGACGGGGAACACTGAAGCTTTCTTT. This encodes CASSRTGTGNTEAFF. The full variable domain, rest sourced from reference TRBV7-9 and TRBJ1-1, is DTGVSQNPRHKITKRGQNVTFRCDPISEHNRLYWYRQTLGQGPEFLTYFQNEAQLEKSRLLSDRFSAERPKGSFSTLEIQRTEQGDSAMYLCASSRTGTGNTEAFFGQGTRLTVV.

This chain links TRBV7-9 with TRBJ1-1; D might be TRBD1 (5 bases). Between the trimmed V and J ends, which lost 3 bases and 6 bases, there was a span of 14 bases. Germline V gene lookup returns CDR1 SEHNR and CDR2 FQNEAQ (reference sequence). The CDR3 loop spans 14 amino acids. The CDR3 bases are TGTGCCAGCAGCTTGCGGGGGGACGTACCTGAAGCTTTCTTT. This translates into CASSLRGDVPEAFF.

The chain couples TRBV13 to TRBJ1-1; the match to TRBD1 covers 10 bases. This CDR3 is built from 13 residues. Germline CDR1 and CDR2: PRHDT and FYEKMQ (reference sequence). The V segment lost 5 bases and the J segment 6 bases; nucleotides outside the gene matches: 3. The DNA of the CDR3 is TGTGCCAGCAGCGGGACAGGGGCCGCTGAAGCTTTCTTT. Translating it yields CASSGTGAAEAFF. Using reference TRBV13 and TRBJ1-1 for the parts outside the CDR3, the full variable domain is AAGVIQSPRHLIKEKRETATLKCYPIPRHDTVYWYQQGPGQDPQFLISFYEKMQSDKGSIPDRFSAQQFSDYHSELNMSSLELGDSALYFCASSGTGAAEAFFGQGTRLTVV.

CDR3 amino acids: CASSSWDRVTYNEQFF. The CDR3 DNA reads TGTGCCAGCAGCTCCTGGGACAGGGTTACCTACAATGAGCAGTTCTTC. The gene calls are TRBV7-9 and TRBJ2-1; TRBD1 matches 9 bases. Germline CDR1 is SEHNR and CDR2 is FQNEAQ (reference sequence). V dropped 4 bases and J dropped 2; count of bases not matched to a gene: 6. The CDR3 covers 16 residues. Combining the CDR3 with reference TRBV7-9 and TRBJ2-1 gives the whole variable domain DTGVSQNPRHKITKRGQNVTFRCDPISEHNRLYWYRQTLGQGPEFLTYFQNEAQLEKSRLLSDRFSAERPKGSFSTLEIQRTEQGDSAMYLCASSSWDRVTYNEQFFGPGTRLTVL.

The V call is TRBV6-6, the J call TRBJ1-6, with 7 nucleotides matching TRBD1. Germline V CDR1 and CDR2: MNHNY, SVGAGI (reference sequence). V trimming: 0 bases; J trimming: 6 bases; junction bases outside the gene matches: 5. The CDR3 sequence is 16 residues long. CDR3 DNA sequence: TGTGCCAGCAGTTACTCTGCAGGGGGTAGTAATTCACCCCTCCACTTT. Its protein is CASSYSAGGSNSPLHF.

The rearrangement joins TRBV7-9 to TRBJ1-2; D gene unclear. This CDR3 comprises 17 residues. Germline loops: CDR1 SEHNR, CDR2 FQNEAQ (reference sequence). V was trimmed by 3 bases and J by 3 bases, leaving 20 bases between them. The CDR3 region has the DNA TGTGCCAGCAGCTTCCAAAACTTACTCCGGGATCACTATGGCTACACCTTC. This sequence encodes CASSFQNLLRDHYGYTF.

Here the CDR3 DNA reads TGTGCCAGCAGCCCTGGACTAGCACCAGATACGCAGTATTTT. Translation: CASSPGLAPDTQYF. The chain employs TRBV5-4 and TRBJ2-3, with 8 nucleotides matching TRBD2. Germline values: CDR1 SGHNT, CDR2 YYREEE (reference sequence). J lost 4 bases, V lost 4 bases, and 5 bases had no gene match. The CDR3 consists of 14 residues. Looking up the rest from reference TRBV5-4 and TRBJ2-3 gives the full variable domain: ETGVTQSPTHLIKTRGQQVTLRCSSQSGHNTVSWYQQALGQGPQFIFQYYREEENGRGNFPPRFSGLQFPNYSSELNVNALELDDSALYLCASSPGLAPDTQYFGPGTRLTVL.

This clone was picked up a small number of times. V is TRBV6-5 and J is TRBJ1-2; maybe TRBD1 (6 bases). Per germline, CDR1 MNHEY and CDR2 SVGAGI. V lost 0 bases and J 3 bases, leaving 11 bases between the germline ends. CDR3 size: 15 residues. CDR3 region: CASSYSRQGHYGYTF. The CDR3 nucleotides are TGTGCCAGCAGTTACTCGCGGCAGGGGCACTATGGCTACACCTTC.

This chain connects TRBV4-1 to TRBJ1-1; 12 bases align to TRBD1. The trim removed 4 bases at V and 3 bases at J, leaving 15 bases unmatched. This CDR3 comprises 19 residues. From germline, CDR1 is MGHRA and CDR2 YSYEKL. CDR3 sequence: CASSLRQGQGAPGDTEAFF. CDR3 nucleotides: TGCGCCAGCAGCCTACGGCAGGGACAGGGGGCCCCGGGGGACACTGAAGCTTTCTTT.

The rearrangement links TRBV5-6 to TRBJ2-1; D not resolved. There are 12 residues in the CDR3. Germline CDR1 reads SGHDT; CDR2 reads YYEEEE. With 7 bases removed from V and 7 bases from J, the gap between germline ends came to 12 bases. The CDR3, as DNA: TGTGCCAGCGCAGAATATCTGAATGAGCAGTTCTTC. Translated, it gives CASAEYLNEQFF.

The rearrangement uses TRBV18 and TRBJ2-2; D gene ambiguous. Germline V gene lookup returns CDR1 KGHSH and CDR2 LQKENI. The V end was cut by 1 base, the J end by 5 bases, with 14 bases between. The CDR3 runs 16 residues. In DNA, the CDR3 is TGTGCCAGCTCACCACGCGGCCTCGGTTGGACCGGGGAGCTGTTTTTT. It translates to CASSPRGLGWTGELFF.

The chain is built from TRBV6-5 and TRBJ1-4; a weak D match, TRBD1 (6 bases). The CDR3 spans 15 residues. Germline lookup yields CDR1 MNHEY and CDR2 SVGAGI. With 0 bases removed from V and 7 bases from J, the gap between germline ends came to 12 bases. This chain's CDR3 is CASSYSGGEGEKLFF. CDR3 nucleotide sequence: TGTGCCAGCAGTTACTCAGGGGGTGAGGGTGAAAAACTGTTTTTT.

This chain links TRBV11-2 with TRBJ2-3; a weak D match, TRBD2 (7 bases). CDR1 SGHAT and CDR2 FQNNGV come from the germline V gene. The CDR3 loop spans 17 amino acids. V dropped 5 bases and J dropped 2 bases, with 20 bases sitting between them. CDR3 DNA: TGTGCCAGCAGCCTGATAGAGACGGGGGGCAACACAGATACGCAGTATTTT. This codes for CASSLIETGGNTDTQYF.

Notes on this clone: This sample includes further DNA sequences coding for the same CDR3. The chain carries TRBV6-5 and TRBJ2-7; D gene ambiguous. The CDR3 runs 14 residues. V lost 0 bases and J 3 bases, leaving 9 bases between the germline ends. Germline assignment: CDR1 MNHEY and CDR2 SVGAGI. Here the CDR3 reads CASSYSSGYYEQYF. DNA for the CDR3: TGTGCCAGCAGTTACTCCTCAGGCTACTACGAGCAGTACTTC.

The chain couples TRBV4-1 to TRBJ1-5; D gene ambiguous. The CDR3 totals 15 residues. CDR1 and CDR2 from the germline V gene are MGHRA and YSYEKL. V shed 0 bases and J shed 7 bases, with 13 bases lying between them. CDR3 bases: TGCGCCAGCAGCCAAGACTTTACCATATCCCAGCCCCAGCATTTT. Its translation is CASSQDFTISQPQHF.

This rearrangement joins TRBV9 to TRBJ2-1; 10 bases line up with TRBD2. The CDR3 loop spans 17 amino acids. The germline V gene has CDR1 SGDLS and CDR2 YYNGEE. V shed 4 bases, J shed 7 bases, and the junction held 14 bases outside the gene matches. In DNA, the CDR3 is TGTGCCAGCAGCACCCTAAGCGGGAGGGCCATTAGTAATGAGCAGTTCTTC. Translated, it gives CASSTLSGRAISNEQFF.

The chain uses TRBV7-9 and TRBJ2-5, with TRBD2 matching 11 bases. V dropped 4 bases and J dropped 3; count of bases not matched to a gene: 7. Per germline, CDR1 SEHNR and CDR2 FQNEAQ (reference sequence). The CDR3 consists of 16 residues. In DNA form, the CDR3 reads TGTGCCAGCAGCTCCTATAGCGGGGGGGCCAAAGAGACCCAGTACTTC. Encoded protein: CASSSYSGGAKETQYF.